The clone carrying this TCR beta chain was seen only a few times. Antigen unknown. The junction does not match germline at one end; this may be a read error. CDR1 SGHDN and CDR2 FVKESK come from the germline V gene. CDR3 length: 15 amino acids. The sample comes from a study of CD8 T cells in ankylosing spondylitis. Whole-study findings and limits: The authors reported significant enrichment of disease-linked clones in matched ankylosing spondylitis synovial fluid. Those disease-linked clones were CD8+; they were also relatively rare in peripheral blood.

Each CDR3 protein is one row after TCRdb ran MiXCR on the 5' RACE reads. Seen here are approximately 200,000 distinct CDR3 sequences, over 10% observed once, and the top ten hold about 11%. The sample taken for sequencing was blood, either unsorted or a sorted T cell fraction (not recorded which). The clonotype originates from a female donor with ankylosing spondylitis or in good health (not recorded which). The gene calls are TRBV14 and TRBJ1-3; D is unresolved. The CDR3 protein is CASSKENFSGNTIYF. CDR3 sequence (DNA): TGTGCCAGCAGCAAAGAGAACTTCTCTGGAAACACCATATATTTT.